The 17 T cell receptor beta chains given below trace back to one sample, sequenced in a study of OX40 agonist ivuxolimab in advanced cancers. Profiled with immunoSEQ multiplex PCR; TCRdb holds only in-frame clones, not every one. The top ten clones hold over 2.5% of a sample with roughly 60,000 clones, approximately 81% of them seen once. The material was CD4+ or CD8+ T cells sorted from blood, obtained in a trial of the OX40 agonist ivuxolimab. All receptors derive from an adult with an advanced solid tumor such as melanoma, head and neck, liver or kidney cancer.

This sequence joins TRBV27 and TRBJ2-1; 7 nucleotides match TRBD1. CDR1 is MNHEY, CDR2 SMNVEV, per germline (reference sequence). The CDR3 has 17 residues. Trimming removed 3 bases from V and 9 bases from J; junction bases left unmatched: 17. CDR3 sequence reads: CASSFAKGTVVSTEQFF. In DNA form, the CDR3 reads TGTGCCAGCAGTTTCGCCAAAGGGACAGTTGTATCTACTGAGCAGTTCTTC.

CDR3 nucleotides: TGTGCCAGCAGTTTCCCGGAGCCATCCTACAATGAGCAGTTCTTC. Residues: CASSFPEPSYNEQFF. The genes are TRBV28 and TRBJ2-1; D is unclear. The V end was cut by 3 bases, the J end by 1 base, with 10 bases between. Germline V gene sequence: CDR1 MDHEN, CDR2 SYDVKM. CDR3 length equals 15 residues.

The chain couples TRBV28 to TRBJ1-5; 10 positions agree with TRBD1. CDR1 is MDHEN and CDR2 is SYDVKM in the germline V gene. V dropped 6 bases and J dropped 2; count of bases not matched to a gene: 4. The CDR3 consists of 15 residues. The CDR3 DNA is TGTGCCAGCAGACGGACAGGGGGGGGCAATCAGCCCCAGCATTTT. Its protein is CASRRTGGGNQPQHF.

This clone has just one count. The chain joins TRBV6-5 to TRBJ2-1, with a possible D match to TRBD2 (5 bases). V lost 2 bases, J lost 9 bases, and 17 bases lay in between. Germline values: CDR1 MNHEY, CDR2 SVGAGI. CDR3 length: 15 residues. CDR3 sequence: CASSYGLASLAEQFF. The CDR3 nucleotides read TGTGCCAGCAGTTACGGGTTAGCGAGTTTAGCTGAGCAGTTCTTC.

The chain recombines TRBV19 with TRBJ2-5; possible D gene TRBD1, 6 bases. V was pared by 1 base and J by 1 base, with 10 bases between. The CDR3 has 15 residues. Germline V CDR1 and CDR2: LNHDA, SQIVND (reference sequence). The CDR3 protein is CASSIGGQVQETQYF. The DNA of the CDR3 is TGTGCCAGTAGTATAGGGGGGCAGGTCCAAGAGACCCAGTACTTC.

V and J are TRBV7-9 and TRBJ2-7, with 9 bases identical to TRBD2. The CDR3 covers 15 residues. Trimming at V came to 5 bases and at J to 1 base, leaving 6 bases not matched to a gene. Germline V gene lookup returns CDR1 SEHNR and CDR2 FQNEAQ (reference sequence). The CDR3 protein is CASSPRLAASYEQYF. The CDR3 nucleotides are TGTGCCAGCAGCCCCCGACTAGCGGCTTCCTACGAGCAGTACTTC.

A single count supports this clone. The chain carries TRBV4-1 and TRBJ1-2; D unresolved. V was clipped by 6 bases and J by 0 bases, with 14 bases between them. Germline CDR1 MGHRA, CDR2 YSYEKL. This CDR3 comprises 15 residues. The chain's CDR3 is CASSERLIANYGYTF. DNA of the CDR3: TGCGCCAGCAGTGAAAGACTGATAGCTAACTATGGCTACACCTTC.

The chain recombines TRBV29-1 with TRBJ1-1; the match to TRBD1 covers 7 bases. The V and J ends lost 5 bases and 7 bases, in that order; junction bases with no gene match: 7. Germline values: CDR1 SQVTM, CDR2 ANQGSEA. The CDR3 length is 12 residues. CDR3 in DNA: TGCAGCGTTTCCCGACAGGGTGGTGAAGCTTTCTTT. Its translation: CSVSRQGGEAFF.

A single count supports this clone. The J gene is TRBJ2-3, the V gene TRBV11-2, with 7 bases fitting TRBD2. This CDR3 has 14 amino acids. The germline V gene has CDR1 SGHAT and CDR2 FQNNGV. The V gene end was trimmed by 1 base and the J gene end by 6 bases; junction bases not matched to a gene: 4. CDR3 region: CASSLGTAGDTQYF. The CDR3 DNA is TGTGCCAGCAGCTTAGGAACAGCGGGGGATACGCAGTATTTT.

This sequence joins TRBV10-3 and TRBJ2-7, with 9 bases aligning to TRBD1. Germline V gene sequence: CDR1 ENHRY, CDR2 SYGVKD. Germline trimming cut 5 bases from V and 4 bases from J; bases unmatched to any gene: 3. This CDR3 region has 13 residues. The CDR3 loop reads CAISLTGGYEQYF. The CDR3 region has the DNA TGTGCCATCAGTTTGACAGGGGGGTACGAGCAGTACTTC.

The V gene is TRBV5-6, the J gene TRBJ2-2; 8 nucleotides line up with TRBD1. Germline assignment: CDR1 SGHDT and CDR2 YYEEEE. The CDR3 length is 15 residues. V was clipped by 4 bases and J by 6 bases; unmatched bases: 8. In DNA form, the CDR3 reads TGTGCCAGCAGCACCGGACAGGGAAGAGCCGGGGAGCTGTTTTTT. Translating gives CASSTGQGRAGELFF.

The chain recombines TRBV11-2 with TRBJ2-2; 9 positions agree with TRBD2. Germline-derived CDR1 and CDR2 are SGHAT and FQNNGV. J was trimmed by 7 bases and V by 3 bases; bases with no gene match: 9. The CDR3 totals 16 residues. CDR3 sequence: CASSFPQRGVGGELFF. CDR3 nucleotides: TGTGCCAGCAGCTTCCCCCAGCGGGGGGTAGGCGGGGAGCTGTTTTTT.

This rearrangement joins TRBV6-1 to TRBJ2-5, with D hard to call. V dropped 1 base and J dropped 3 bases, with 6 bases sitting between them. Looked up from germline, CDR1 is MNHNS and CDR2 is SASEGT. CDR3 size: 13 residues. This CDR3 reads CASSEVSEETQYF. The DNA of the CDR3 is TGTGCCAGCAGTGAAGTTTCAGAAGAGACCCAGTACTTC.

The chain employs TRBV11-3 and TRBJ2-5; D is perhaps TRBD2 (6 bases). The CDR3 runs 11 residues. Germline CDR1 and CDR2: SGHNT and YENEEA. V was cut by 5 bases and J by 5 bases, with 6 bases left in between. The CDR3 coding sequence is TGTGCCAGCAGCGGGGGGGAGACCCAGTACTTC. Its protein is CASSGGETQYF.

The J gene is TRBJ2-5, the V gene TRBV5-6; D is uncertain. The germline V gene encodes CDR1 SGHDT and CDR2 YYEEEE. Trimming removed 1 base from V and 9 bases from J, with 13 bases in between. The CDR3 totals 13 residues. The CDR3 DNA sequence: TGTGCCAGCAGCTTGATAGAGGTCCGGGCCCAGTACTTC. It translates to CASSLIEVRAQYF.

This chain joins TRBV4-3 and TRBJ1-4, with 7 bases matching TRBD1. The ends lost 0 bases at V and 2 bases at J; junction bases unmatched: 0. Germline-derived CDR1 and CDR2 are LGHNA and YSLEER. The length of the CDR3 is 15 residues. In DNA, the CDR3 is TGCGCCAGCAGCCAAGAGGGACAGACTAATGAAAAACTGTTTTTT. This gives the protein CASSQEGQTNEKLFF.

The chain recombines TRBV19 with TRBJ1-1; 9 positions agree with TRBD1. The CDR3 loop spans 14 amino acids. Germline V CDR1 and CDR2: LNHDA, SQIVND (reference sequence). V lost 4 bases and J lost 2; bases outside the gene matches: 2. The CDR3 coding sequence is TGTGCCAGTAGTACGGGACAGGGAAACACTGAAGCTTTCTTT. Translated, it gives CASSTGQGNTEAFF. Drawing the rest from reference TRBV19 and TRBJ1-1, the complete variable domain is DGGITQSPKYLFRKEGQNVTLSCEQNLNHDAMYWYRQDPGQGLRLIYYSQIVNDFQKGDIAEGYSVSREKKESFPLTVTSAQKNPTAFYLCASSTGQGNTEAFFGQGTRLTVV.